These 30 T cell receptor beta chains came from one sample sequenced in a study of T cells in narcolepsy. Method: immunoSEQ multiplex PCR; TCRdb's copy keeps in-frame clones and lacks some. The data contain about 41,000 clones, approximately 88% of them singletons. The sequenced sample was CD45RA- memory CD4+ T cells from PBMCs. The receptors stem from a human donor with narcolepsy.

This rearrangement joins TRBV7-8 to TRBJ2-2, with a weak D call TRBD2 (5 bases). Germline CDR1 SGHVS, CDR2 FQNEAQ. V gave up 5 bases and J gave up 4 bases, with 17 bases separating them. The CDR3 runs 16 residues. CDR3 nucleotide sequence: TGTGCCAGCAGCCTGTCTCAAGGGAGATTCACCGGGGAGCTGTTTTTT. Amino acid sequence: CASSLSQGRFTGELFF.

This chain uses TRBV7-2 with TRBJ2-3; D remains unclear. Trimming pared 2 bases from V and 6 bases from J, leaving 3 bases between. The CDR3 covers 11 residues. Looked up from germline, CDR1 is SGHTA and CDR2 is FQGNSA. CDR3 protein: CASSLRDTQYF. The CDR3 DNA reads TGTGCCAGCAGCTTAAGGGATACGCAGTATTTT.

This chain uses TRBV10-3 with TRBJ1-2; D gene unclear. The CDR3 is 15 residues long. From germline, CDR1 is ENHRY and CDR2 SYGVKD. The V gene lost 0 bases and the J gene lost 0 bases, with 8 bases spanning the gap. In DNA form, the CDR3 reads TGTGCCATCAGTGAGTCCGGGGTTGCTAACTATGGCTACACCTTC. Translation gives CAISESGVANYGYTF.

V usage is TRBV2 and J usage is TRBJ2-5; D is possibly TRBD2 (9 bases). Deletions cut 6 bases from V and 1 base from J, with 15 bases between. The CDR3 spans 15 residues. Germline CDR1 and CDR2: SNHLY and FYNNEI. CDR3 coding DNA: TGTGCCAGCAGAGGACAGGGACTAGCCCAAGAGACCCAGTACTTC. Protein: CASRGQGLAQETQYF. The full variable domain, completed using reference TRBV2 and TRBJ2-5, is EPEVTQTPSHQVTQMGQEVILRCVPISNHLYFYWYRQILGQKVEFLVSFYNNEISEKSEIFDDQFSVERPDGSNFTLKIRSTKLEDSAMYFCASRGQGLAQETQYFGPGTRLLVL.

The rearrangement joins TRBV15 to TRBJ2-1, with D possibly TRBD1 on 6 matching bases. Deletions cut 1 base from V and 8 bases from J, with 15 bases between. The germline V gene has CDR1 LNHNV and CDR2 YYDKDF (reference sequence). This CDR3 spans 15 amino acids. The CDR3: CATSRGGGDVYEQFF. The DNA for the CDR3 is TGTGCCACCAGCAGAGGAGGGGGAGACGTCTATGAGCAGTTCTTC.

The chain has TRBV7-9 and TRBJ2-1; D call uncertain. CDR3 length: 13 amino acids. V lost 2 bases, J lost 5 bases, and 7 bases lay in between. Germline-derived CDR1 and CDR2 are SEHNR and FQNEAQ (reference sequence). CDR3 bases: TGTGCCAGCAGCTTACAGAGAGACAATGAGCAGTTCTTC. Its protein is CASSLQRDNEQFF.

Written as DNA, the CDR3 is TGTGCCAGCAGTCGGACAGGGCAGCTCCCTGAAGCTTTCTTT. It yields the protein CASSRTGQLPEAFF. The chain has TRBV14 and TRBJ1-1, with 8 bases identical to TRBD1. In germline, CDR1 is SGHDN, CDR2 FVKESK. CDR3 size: 14 residues. With V trimmed by 6 bases and J by 6 bases, 9 bases remained unmatched.

The chain links TRBV6-6 to TRBJ2-3; tentatively, D is TRBD2 (6 bases). V was trimmed by 7 bases and J by 4 bases, leaving 21 bases between them. Germline V CDR1 and CDR2: MNHNY, SVGAGI (reference sequence). This CDR3 contains 16 residues. The CDR3 region has the DNA TGTGCCAGCATTCCCGCGGCCATAGCGGAAGCAGATACGCAGTATTTT. As protein: CASIPAAIAEADTQYF.

The chain recombines TRBV25-1 with TRBJ2-1; D unresolved. The V gene lost 1 base and the J gene lost 7 bases, with 5 bases spanning the gap. Germline CDR1 reads MGHDK; CDR2 reads SYGVNS. The length of the CDR3 is 12 residues. CDR3 DNA sequence: TGTGCCAGCAGTGAATTCAGGAATGAGCAGTTCTTC. Protein product: CASSEFRNEQFF.

This chain connects TRBV7-8 to TRBJ1-2; 7 bases fit TRBD1. CDR3 length: 13 amino acids. Germline V gene lookup returns CDR1 SGHVS and CDR2 FQNEAQ. V lost 5 bases to trimming and J lost 2 bases; unmatched junction nucleotides: 2. In DNA, the CDR3 is TGTGCCAGCAGCATACAGGGGAACTATGGCTACACCTTC. This encodes CASSIQGNYGYTF.

V and J are TRBV19 and TRBJ1-1; D may be TRBD1 (6 bases). The germline V and J ends were trimmed by 4 bases and 5 bases, with 11 bases remaining between them. Germline values: CDR1 LNHDA, CDR2 SQIVND (reference sequence). The CDR3 length is 13 residues. Written as DNA, the CDR3 is TGTGCCAGTAGTAAACAGGGTCTGACTGAAGCTTTCTTT. It is translated as CASSKQGLTEAFF. Using reference TRBV19 and TRBJ1-1 for the parts outside the CDR3, the full variable domain is DGGITQSPKYLFRKEGQNVTLSCEQNLNHDAMYWYRQDPGQGLRLIYYSQIVNDFQKGDIAEGYSVSREKKESFPLTVTSAQKNPTAFYLCASSKQGLTEAFFGQGTRLTVV.

The chain is built from TRBV6-1 and TRBJ2-3; the D is unclear. The CDR3 runs 11 residues. The germline V gene encodes CDR1 MNHNS and CDR2 SASEGT. Between the trimmed V and J ends, which lost 0 bases and 12 bases, there was a span of 7 bases. The CDR3 DNA follows: TGTGCCAGCAGTGAAGCCAAGGTTCAGTATTTT. Its protein is CASSEAKVQYF.

The chain links TRBV2 to TRBJ2-3, with a tentative D call TRBD2 (5 bases). CDR1 SNHLY and CDR2 FYNNEI come from the germline V gene. The CDR3 has 14 amino acids. V was trimmed by 4 bases and J by 3 bases, leaving 11 bases between them. The CDR3 DNA reads TGTGCCAGCAGTGTACGGGGTCAGACAGATACGCAGTATTTT. As protein: CASSVRGQTDTQYF.

This chain links TRBV5-1 with TRBJ2-6; no firm D call. In germline, CDR1 is SGHRS, CDR2 YFSETQ. This CDR3 has 15 residues. Trimming cost V 0 bases and J 0 bases, with 4 bases left between them. CDR3 protein: CASSLGNSGANVLTF. The DNA for the CDR3 is TGCGCCAGCAGCTTGGGGAACTCTGGGGCCAACGTCCTGACTTTC.

The chain is built from TRBV2 and TRBJ1-3; D ambiguous. The CDR3 totals 13 residues. Germline-derived CDR1 and CDR2 are SNHLY and FYNNEI. Deletions cut 4 bases from V and 3 bases from J, with 7 bases between. The CDR3: CASSGGDGNTIYF. CDR3 coding DNA: TGTGCCAGCAGTGGTGGCGATGGAAACACCATATATTTT.

This clone was recorded a few times. The chain links TRBV6-5 to TRBJ2-7, with D perhaps matching TRBD2 (5 bases). The CDR3 has 16 residues. Per germline, CDR1 MNHEY and CDR2 SVGAGI. V lost 2 bases and J 2 bases, leaving 16 bases between the germline ends. The CDR3 coding sequence is TGTGCCAGCAGTTACGAAGCGGCCGATCGACCCTACGAGCAGTACTTC. Translating gives CASSYEAADRPYEQYF.

The chain is built from TRBV11-2 and TRBJ1-2, with 9 nucleotides matching TRBD1. Germline values: CDR1 SGHAT, CDR2 FQNNGV. The CDR3 runs 14 residues. Losses at the gene ends were 3 bases for V and 4 bases for J; bases not matched to a gene: 3. As DNA, the CDR3 is TGTGCCAGCAGCTTCGGACAGGGGCCCTATGGCTACACCTTC. Translation gives CASSFGQGPYGYTF.

The table lists this clone with a count of one. The CDR3 reads CASSLRGGHYGYTF. CDR3 coding DNA: TGTGCCAGCAGCCTTCGTGGCGGACACTATGGCTACACCTTC. The J gene is TRBJ1-2, the V gene TRBV7-2; D gene unclear. The CDR3 totals 14 residues. Per the germline V gene, CDR1 is SGHTA and CDR2 is FQGNSA. Trimming stripped 5 bases from V and 3 bases from J, with 13 bases between.

The rearrangement links TRBV29-1 to TRBJ2-3, with TRBD2 matching 8 bases. This CDR3 comprises 14 residues. Germline-derived CDR1 and CDR2 are SQVTM and ANQGSEA. V lost 8 bases to trimming and J lost 4 bases; unmatched junction nucleotides: 11. The CDR3 bases are TGCAGCTCCGATCGGGAGGGGGGCGCAGATACGCAGTATTTT. This translates into CSSDREGGADTQYF.

This chain uses TRBV5-1 with TRBJ2-3, with 15 bases that match TRBD2. Germline V lookup: CDR1 SGHRS, CDR2 YFSETQ. The trim removed 1 base at V and 6 bases at J, leaving 3 bases unmatched. This CDR3 contains 16 residues. CDR3 in amino acids: CASSLTGTSGRDTQYF. In nucleotides, the CDR3 is TGCGCCAGCAGCTTGACCGGGACTAGCGGGAGGGATACGCAGTATTTT.

The CDR3: CAWSRGPGNQPQHF. CDR3 DNA: TGTGCCTGGAGTCGCGGACCGGGCAATCAGCCCCAGCATTTT. The V gene is TRBV30, the J gene TRBJ1-5, with no clear D. There are 14 residues in the CDR3. From germline, CDR1 is GTSNPN and CDR2 SVGIG (reference sequence). V was pared by 2 bases and J by 2 bases, with 10 bases between.

This chain uses TRBV6-1 with TRBJ1-1; TRBD1 is a possible D gene (5 bases). The V end lost 3 bases, the J end lost 8 bases, and 19 bases lay between the germline ends. This CDR3 is built from 15 residues. Germline-derived CDR1 and CDR2 are MNHNS and SASEGT. CDR3 sequence (DNA): TGTGCCAGCAGTGAGAGACAACCAGGGAGGGACGAAGCTTTCTTT. Translation: CASSERQPGRDEAFF.

CDR3 region: CASSRDRIGYTF. CDR3 DNA: TGTGCCAGCAGCCGAGACAGGATCGGCTACACCTTC. The chain employs TRBV14 and TRBJ1-2; D may be TRBD1 (6 bases). The CDR3 is 12 amino acids. The germline V gene has CDR1 SGHDN and CDR2 FVKESK. Trimming pared 4 bases from V and 8 bases from J, leaving 11 bases between.

The chain is built from TRBV29-1 and TRBJ2-5; D is unresolved. V shed 7 bases and J shed 1 base, with 4 bases lying between them. This CDR3 is 10 amino acids long. In germline, CDR1 is SQVTM, CDR2 ANQGSEA. CDR3 in DNA: TGCAGCGCCGCCCAAGAGACCCAGTACTTC. Protein sequence: CSAAQETQYF.

The chain carries TRBV12-5 and TRBJ2-5; D possibly corresponds to TRBD1 (6 bases). The CDR3 runs 12 residues. V was shortened by 7 bases and J by 4 bases, with 10 bases between the two germline ends. The germline V gene has CDR1 LGHNT and CDR2 FRNRAP. CDR3 DNA: TGTGCTAGTGCAGGGGCAGGAGAGACCCAGTACTTC. Its protein is CASAGAGETQYF.

V and J are TRBV29-1 and TRBJ1-2; 8 bases match TRBD1. Germline lookup yields CDR1 SQVTM and CDR2 ANQGSEA. CDR3 size: 14 residues. Unmatched junction bases numbered 9, after V lost 5 bases and J lost 4 bases. The CDR3 is CSVSSGQEIYGYTF. As DNA, the CDR3 is TGCAGCGTTTCCTCGGGACAGGAGATCTATGGCTACACCTTC.

The chain is built from TRBV4-2 and TRBJ1-4; 8 bases fit TRBD1. With 0 bases clipped from V and 8 bases from J, the junction kept 8 bases outside the gene matches. Looked up from germline, CDR1 is LGHNA and CDR2 is YNFKEQ. The CDR3 extends over 16 amino acids. Here the CDR3 reads CASSQDLLQGGEKLFF. CDR3 DNA sequence: TGTGCCAGCAGCCAAGATCTTCTACAGGGGGGGGAAAAACTGTTTTTT.

The chain couples TRBV7-8 to TRBJ1-1, with TRBD1 matching over 10 bases. CDR3 length: 15 amino acids. Germline values: CDR1 SGHVS, CDR2 FQNEAQ. With 6 bases clipped from V and 6 bases from J, the junction kept 10 bases outside the gene matches. The CDR3 spells CASSIPGTGDSEAFF. Here the CDR3 DNA reads TGTGCCAGCAGTATCCCCGGGACAGGGGACTCTGAAGCTTTCTTT.

This clone is a singleton in its sample. The chain has TRBV12-5 and TRBJ1-2, with 8 bases identical to TRBD1. The J segment lost 4 bases and the V segment lost 2 bases, leaving 18 bases of the junction unmatched. The CDR3 has 19 residues. The germline CDR1 and CDR2 sequences are LGHNT and FRNRAP. In nucleotides, the CDR3 is TGTGCTAGTGGTTTGCCCACCACAGGGGGAAAGTTCTTTGGCTATGGCTACACCTTC. Protein product: CASGLPTTGGKFFGYGYTF.

The chain couples TRBV6-1 to TRBJ1-6, with D possibly being TRBD1 (5 bases). Germline V CDR1 and CDR2: MNHNS, SASEGT. This CDR3 spans 15 amino acids. Trimming stripped 3 bases from V and 6 bases from J, with 12 bases between. The CDR3 loop is CASSDRGGFNSPLHF. For the CDR3, the DNA is TGTGCCAGCAGTGATCGCGGGGGATTTAATTCACCCCTCCACTTT.